The source of this T cell receptor (beta chain) is a study of CD8+ T cells in alopecia areata. On the study more broadly: A 6-month off-drug phase came after tofacitinib, which had lasted 6 to 18 months. Study findings and constraints: Lesional scalp exceeded normal scalp in clonality, especially in alopecia totalis/universalis.

In regard to this clone: Its antigen is as yet unknown.

Trimming shortened V by 6 bases and J by 0 bases, and 11 bases separated the two germline ends. Germline V gives CDR1 SQVTM, CDR2 ANQGSEA. This CDR3 is 13 amino acids long. Treatment denoted: oral pan-JAK inhibitor, 5-10 mg twice daily. Researchers gathered lesional scalp punch biopsies and peripheral blood from patients with alopecia areata. Following RNA extraction, reverse transcription yielded cDNA that acted as the sequencing template. Produced via immunoSEQ multiplex PCR; TCRdb's table is partial and in-frame only. Seen here are 180,000 or so clones, 58% observed once, and the top ten hold around 16%.

The specimen comprised CD4+ T cells sorted from blood, sampled between weeks 55 and 65, from a patient treated with tofacitinib. The clonotype was recovered from a human donor with alopecia areata. This chain connects TRBV29-1 to TRBJ1-1; D is possibly TRBD1 (6 bases). CDR3 nucleotides: TGCAGCGTACATGACAGGATGAACACTGAAGCTTTCTTT. Translation: CSVHDRMNTEAFF.